This T cell receptor beta chain was observed in a study of T cells in Graves' hyperthyroidism and ophthalmopathy. Germline lookup yields CDR1 MNHNS and CDR2 SASEGT. V gave up 2 bases and J gave up 2 bases; unmatched junction bases: 9. The CDR3 has 17 amino acids. In its sample, this clonotype was seen a few times. Template material for amplifying TCR beta CDR3 regions consisted of RNA transcripts. The HTBI primer set was used in a first-round RT-PCR of the TCR CDR3. TCRdb re-analysed the multiplex PCR reads in MiXCR, keeping a single row per CDR3 protein. The sample has fewer than 900,000 distinct CDR3 sequences, roughly 15% seen once.

This rearrangement joins TRBV6-1 to TRBJ2-7, with 10 positions matching TRBD1. Specimen: blood. This receptor was identified in a man aged 18 to 30 with Graves' hyperthyroidism. The CDR3 DNA sequence: TGTGCCAGCAGTGAATATAGCGGGACAGGGGCGACCTACGAGCAGTACTTC. It is translated as CASSEYSGTGATYEQYF.